These 5 T cell receptor beta chains came from one sample sequenced in a study of T cell responses to AZD1222 COVID-19 vaccine. Assay: immunoSEQ multiplex PCR; the TCRdb copy retains only in-frame clones and omits some. The sample records 150,000 to 200,000 clones, 85% to 95% being singletons. The sample was peripheral blood, taken 28 days after the second AZD1222 dose. The receptor set was obtained from an adult who received the AZD1222 COVID-19 vaccine.

V usage is TRBV1 and J usage is TRBJ1-1. TRBV1 represents a pseudogene. There are 17 residues in the CDR3. The CDR3 coding sequence is TGCACCAGCAGCCCCTATAGGACCAAGAAACGGAACACTGAAGCTTTCTTT. Translation gives CTSSPYRTKKRNTEAFF.

The chain combines TRBV29-1 with TRBJ2-5; D gene uncertain. The CDR3 loop spans 11 amino acids. Trimming cost V 6 bases and J 4 bases, with 9 bases left between them. Per the germline V gene, CDR1 is SQVTM and CDR2 is ANQGSEA. CDR3 sequence reads: CSVYIGETQYF. The CDR3 region has the DNA TGCAGCGTCTACATTGGAGAGACCCAGTACTTC.

This chain connects TRBV30 to TRBJ1-1; 8 bases align to TRBD1. CDR1 and CDR2 (germline): GTSNPN, SVGIG (reference sequence). The CDR3 is 15 amino acids. The V gene end was trimmed by 2 bases and the J gene end by 0 bases; junction bases not matched to a gene: 5. Here the CDR3 reads CAWSKQGAMNTEAFF. The CDR3 nucleotides read TGTGCCTGGAGTAAGCAGGGGGCCATGAACACTGAAGCTTTCTTT. The full variable domain, its missing parts supplied by reference TRBV30 and TRBJ1-1, is SQTIHQWPATLVQPVGSPLSLECTVEGTSNPNLYWYRQAAGRGLQLLFYSVGIGQISSEVPQNLSASRPQDRQFILSSKKLLLSDSGFYLCAWSKQGAMNTEAFFGQGTRLTVV.

The rearrangement links TRBV5-4 to TRBJ2-2; D gene unclear. Trimming shortened V by 0 bases and J by 7 bases, and 10 bases separated the two germline ends. This CDR3 has 14 residues. Germline CDR1 SGHNT, CDR2 YYREEE (reference sequence). The CDR3 DNA reads as TGTGCCAGCAGCTTGGTACCCCACGGCGGGGAGCTGTTTTTT. The encoded protein is CASSLVPHGGELFF.

CDR3 amino acids: CSVDIVPETQYF. CDR3 DNA: TGCAGCGTTGACATAGTTCCAGAGACCCAGTACTTC. V gene TRBV29-1 combines with J gene TRBJ2-5; no firm D call. The V and J ends lost 3 bases and 4 bases respectively, with 9 bases between them. CDR1 and CDR2 (germline): SQVTM, ANQGSEA. The length of the CDR3 is 12 residues. Using reference TRBV29-1 and TRBJ2-5 for the parts outside the CDR3, the full variable domain is SAVISQKPSRDICQRGTSLTIQCQVDSQVTMMFWYRQQPGQSLTLIATANQGSEATYESGFVIDKFPISRPNLTFSTLTVSNMSPEDSSIYLCSVDIVPETQYFGPGTRLLVL.